This T cell receptor (beta chain) comes out of a study of blood T cell repertoires in COVID-19. The germline CDR1 and CDR2 sequences are ENHRY and SYGVKD. The length of the CDR3 is 15 residues. V lost 1 base, J lost 6 bases, and 7 bases stayed unmatched. TCRdb's copy holds only in-frame clones and misses some; the assay was immunoSEQ multiplex PCR. Of fewer than 80,000 clones in the sample, about 86% were seen once. The sample consisted of peripheral blood. The sequence was collected from an elderly man with COVID-19, enrolled during active disease. The rearrangement joins TRBV10-3 to TRBJ1-2; 8 positions agree with TRBD1. CDR3 region: CAISELGTGGDGYTF. The CDR3 coding sequence is TGTGCCATCAGTGAGTTGGGGACAGGAGGGGATGGCTACACCTTC.